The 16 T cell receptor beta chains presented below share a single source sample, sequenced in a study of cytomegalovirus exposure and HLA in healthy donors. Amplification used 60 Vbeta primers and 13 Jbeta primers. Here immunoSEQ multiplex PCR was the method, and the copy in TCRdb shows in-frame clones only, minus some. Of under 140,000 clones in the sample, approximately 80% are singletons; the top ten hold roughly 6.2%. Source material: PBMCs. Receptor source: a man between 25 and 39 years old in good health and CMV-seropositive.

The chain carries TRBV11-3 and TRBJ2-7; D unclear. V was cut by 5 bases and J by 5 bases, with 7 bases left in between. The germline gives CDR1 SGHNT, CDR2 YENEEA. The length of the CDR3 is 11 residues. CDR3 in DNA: TGTGCCAGCAGCCAGTCGAACGAGCAGTACTTC. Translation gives CASSQSNEQYF.

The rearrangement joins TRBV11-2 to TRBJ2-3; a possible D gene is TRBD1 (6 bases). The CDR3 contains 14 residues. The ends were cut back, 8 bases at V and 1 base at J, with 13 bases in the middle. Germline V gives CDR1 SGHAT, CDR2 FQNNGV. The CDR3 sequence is CASRRNRGTDTQYF. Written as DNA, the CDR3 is TGTGCCAGCCGGAGGAACAGGGGCACAGATACGCAGTATTTT.

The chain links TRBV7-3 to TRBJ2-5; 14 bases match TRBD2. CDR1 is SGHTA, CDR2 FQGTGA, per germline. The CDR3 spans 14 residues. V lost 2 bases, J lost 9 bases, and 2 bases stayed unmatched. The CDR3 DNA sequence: TGTGCCAGCAGCTTAGGGACTAGCGGGGGAGCCCAGTACTTC. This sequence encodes CASSLGTSGGAQYF.

CDR3 nucleotide sequence: TGTGCCAGCAGCTCCCGAACTAGCGGGGGGGCAACAGATACGCAGTATTTT. It codes for CASSSRTSGGATDTQYF. V usage is TRBV7-9 and J usage is TRBJ2-3, with 13 nucleotides matching TRBD2. CDR3 length: 17 amino acids. In germline, CDR1 is SEHNR, CDR2 FQNEAQ (reference sequence). The ends lost 4 bases at V and 3 bases at J; junction bases unmatched: 7.

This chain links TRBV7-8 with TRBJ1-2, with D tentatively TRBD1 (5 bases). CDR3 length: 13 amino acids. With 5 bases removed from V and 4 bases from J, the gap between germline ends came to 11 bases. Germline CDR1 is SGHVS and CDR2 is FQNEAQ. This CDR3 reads CASSTTQGYGYTF. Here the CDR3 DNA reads TGTGCCAGCAGCACAACCCAGGGCTATGGCTACACCTTC.

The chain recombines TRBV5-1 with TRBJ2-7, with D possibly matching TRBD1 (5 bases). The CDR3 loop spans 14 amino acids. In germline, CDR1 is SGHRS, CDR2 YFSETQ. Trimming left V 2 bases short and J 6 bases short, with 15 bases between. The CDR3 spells CASSFAGMASEQYF. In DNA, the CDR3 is TGCGCCAGCAGCTTTGCAGGGATGGCTAGCGAGCAGTACTTC.

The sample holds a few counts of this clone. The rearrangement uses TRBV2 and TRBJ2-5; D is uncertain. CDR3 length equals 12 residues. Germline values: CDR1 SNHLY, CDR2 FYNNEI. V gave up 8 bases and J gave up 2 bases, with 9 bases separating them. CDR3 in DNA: TGTGCCAGCGGTTGGCTTCAAGAGACCCAGTACTTC. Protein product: CASGWLQETQYF.

The CDR3 DNA is TGTGCCGTGGGACAGCCTAATGAAAAACTGTTTTTT. The encoded protein is CAVGQPNEKLFF. The V gene is TRBV10-3, the J gene TRBJ1-4; TRBD1 aligns across 7 bases. CDR3 length: 12 amino acids. Germline trimming cut 11 bases from V and 3 bases from J; bases unmatched to any gene: 3. Germline values: CDR1 ENHRY, CDR2 SYGVKD.

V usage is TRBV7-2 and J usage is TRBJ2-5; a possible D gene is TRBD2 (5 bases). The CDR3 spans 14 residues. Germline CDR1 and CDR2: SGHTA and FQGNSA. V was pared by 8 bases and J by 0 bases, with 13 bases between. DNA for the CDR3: TGTGCCAGCTCCTCCAGCGGCAACCAAGAGACCCAGTACTTC. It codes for CASSSSGNQETQYF.

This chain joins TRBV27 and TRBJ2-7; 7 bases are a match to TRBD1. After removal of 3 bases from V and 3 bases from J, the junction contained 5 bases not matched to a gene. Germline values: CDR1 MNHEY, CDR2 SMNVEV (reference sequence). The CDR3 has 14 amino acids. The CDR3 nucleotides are TGTGCCAGCAGTTTGACAGGGAACCTCTACGAGCAGTACTTC. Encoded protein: CASSLTGNLYEQYF.

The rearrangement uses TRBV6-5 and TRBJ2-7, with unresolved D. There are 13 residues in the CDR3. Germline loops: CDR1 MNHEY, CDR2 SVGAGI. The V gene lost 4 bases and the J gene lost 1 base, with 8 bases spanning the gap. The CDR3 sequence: CASSFTESYEQYF. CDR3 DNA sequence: TGTGCCAGCAGTTTTACAGAGTCCTACGAGCAGTACTTC.

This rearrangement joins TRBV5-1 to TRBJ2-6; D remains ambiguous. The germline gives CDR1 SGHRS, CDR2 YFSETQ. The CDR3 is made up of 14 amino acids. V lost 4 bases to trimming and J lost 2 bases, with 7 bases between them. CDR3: CASSPYPGANVLTF. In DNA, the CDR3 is TGCGCCAGCAGCCCCTACCCTGGGGCCAACGTCCTGACTTTC.

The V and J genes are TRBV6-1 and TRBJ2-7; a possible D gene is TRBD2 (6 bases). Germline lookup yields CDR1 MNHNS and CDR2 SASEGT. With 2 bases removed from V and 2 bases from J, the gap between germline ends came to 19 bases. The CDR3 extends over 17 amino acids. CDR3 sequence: CASSESLTGLDAYEQYF. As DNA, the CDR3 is TGTGCCAGCAGTGAAAGTCTTACGGGACTCGATGCCTACGAGCAGTACTTC.

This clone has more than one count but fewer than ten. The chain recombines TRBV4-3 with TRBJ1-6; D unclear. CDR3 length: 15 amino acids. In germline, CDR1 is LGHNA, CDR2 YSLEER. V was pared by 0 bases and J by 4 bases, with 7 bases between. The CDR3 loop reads CASSQETPYNSPLHF. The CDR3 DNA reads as TGCGCCAGCAGCCAAGAAACTCCTTATAATTCACCCCTCCACTTT.

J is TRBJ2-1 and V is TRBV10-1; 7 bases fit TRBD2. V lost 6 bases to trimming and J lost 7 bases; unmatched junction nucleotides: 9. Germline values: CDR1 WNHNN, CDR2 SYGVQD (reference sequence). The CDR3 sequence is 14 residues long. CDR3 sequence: CASSQGLVGNEQFF. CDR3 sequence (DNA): TGCGCCAGCAGCCAAGGACTAGTAGGGAATGAGCAGTTCTTC.

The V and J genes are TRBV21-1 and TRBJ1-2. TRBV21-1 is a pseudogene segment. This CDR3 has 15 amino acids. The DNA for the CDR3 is TGTGCCAGCAGCCCTGGGGGGGCGGGGGCCTATGGCTACACCTTC. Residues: CASSPGGAGAYGYTF.